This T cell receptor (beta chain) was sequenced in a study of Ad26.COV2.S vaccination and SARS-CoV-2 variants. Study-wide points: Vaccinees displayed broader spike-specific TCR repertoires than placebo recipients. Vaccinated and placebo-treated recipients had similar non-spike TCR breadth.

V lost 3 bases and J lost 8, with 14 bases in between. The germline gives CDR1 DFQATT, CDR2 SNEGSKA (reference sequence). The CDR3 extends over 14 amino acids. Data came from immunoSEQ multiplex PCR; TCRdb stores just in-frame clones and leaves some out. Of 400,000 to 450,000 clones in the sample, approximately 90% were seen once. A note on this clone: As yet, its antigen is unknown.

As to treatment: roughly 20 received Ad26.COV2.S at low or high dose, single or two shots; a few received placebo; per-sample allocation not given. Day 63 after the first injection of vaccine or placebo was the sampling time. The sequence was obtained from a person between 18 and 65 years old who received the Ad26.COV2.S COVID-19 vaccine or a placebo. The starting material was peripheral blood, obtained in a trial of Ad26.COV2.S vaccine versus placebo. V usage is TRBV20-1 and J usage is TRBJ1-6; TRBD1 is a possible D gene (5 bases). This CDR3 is CSASTPGGDSPLHF. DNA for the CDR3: TGCAGTGCTAGTACACCGGGAGGGGATTCACCCCTCCACTTT.